Presented here are 21 T cell receptor beta chains from one specimen sequenced in a study of T cell responses to AZD1222 COVID-19 vaccine. Profiling relied on immunoSEQ multiplex PCR, and the TCRdb table lists in-frame clones only, not all of them. Among around 180,000 clones, 75% to 95% were seen once, and the ten largest hold about 2.8%. The sequenced sample was peripheral blood, obtained on day 0 of AZD1222 vaccination. Receptor source: an adult in good health.

V usage is TRBV6-2 or TRBV6-3 and J usage is TRBJ1-5; unclear D gene. The germline V and J ends were trimmed by 2 bases and 1 base, with 3 bases remaining between them. The CDR3 runs to 13 residues. The germline gives CDR1 MNHEY, CDR2 SVGEGT. The CDR3 DNA reads TGTGCCAGCAGTTACGACAGCAATCAGCCCCAGCATTTT. Amino acid sequence: CASSYDSNQPQHF.

V gene TRBV30 combines with J gene TRBJ2-1; D unresolved. The CDR3 loop spans 13 amino acids. V lost 2 bases and J 4 bases, leaving 9 bases between the germline ends. Germline V gene sequence: CDR1 GTSNPN, CDR2 SVGIG (reference sequence). CDR3 in amino acids: CAWSKSQYNEQFF. CDR3 nucleotides: TGTGCCTGGAGTAAATCCCAATACAATGAGCAGTTCTTC.

V usage is TRBV19 and J usage is TRBJ2-3, with 10 bases matching TRBD2. V trimming: 3 bases; J trimming: 0 bases; junction bases outside the gene matches: 6. From germline, CDR1 is LNHDA and CDR2 SQIVND (reference sequence). The CDR3 runs 17 residues. In nucleotides, the CDR3 is TGTGCCAGTAGTATGTTTAGCGGGGGGTCCAGCACAGATACGCAGTATTTT. Translation: CASSMFSGGSSTDTQYF.

J is TRBJ1-5 and V is TRBV7-9; D unresolved. The V gene's germline CDR1 is SEHNR and CDR2 FQNEAQ (reference sequence). The CDR3 length is 14 residues. Trimming shortened V by 2 bases and J by 5 bases, and 10 bases separated the two germline ends. The DNA for the CDR3 is TGTGCCAGCAGCTTAAATGGGTGGGATCAGCCCCAGCATTTT. The encoded protein is CASSLNGWDQPQHF.

The gene calls are TRBV28 and TRBJ2-5; 7 bases agree with TRBD1. The V segment lost 4 bases and the J segment 1 base; nucleotides outside the gene matches: 9. The CDR3 loop spans 16 amino acids. Germline loops: CDR1 MDHEN, CDR2 SYDVKM. The chain's CDR3 is CASSSQVTGPQETQYF. The CDR3 coding sequence is TGTGCCAGCAGTTCTCAAGTGACAGGGCCCCAAGAGACCCAGTACTTC.

V is TRBV6-5 and J is TRBJ1-2, with 8 bases aligning to TRBD1. The germline CDR1 and CDR2 sequences are MNHEY and SVGAGI. The length of the CDR3 is 15 residues. J lost 4 bases, V lost 0 bases, and 4 bases had no gene match. CDR3 DNA: TGTGCCAGCAGTTACTCTCGGGACAGGTTCTATGGCTACACCTTC. As protein: CASSYSRDRFYGYTF.

This clone showed up just a few times. The rearrangement joins TRBV14 to TRBJ2-7; 7 positions agree with TRBD1. This CDR3 region has 15 residues. With 5 bases clipped from V and 2 bases from J, the junction kept 9 bases outside the gene matches. Germline-derived CDR1 and CDR2 are SGHDN and FVKESK. DNA of the CDR3: TGTGCCAGCAGCTCCCTCGGGACAGCTGCCTACGAGCAGTACTTC. Translation: CASSSLGTAAYEQYF.

The rearrangement uses TRBV7-2 and TRBJ2-1, with 9 bases aligning to TRBD1. Germline V lookup: CDR1 SGHTA, CDR2 FQGNSA. The CDR3 loop spans 13 amino acids. J lost 6 bases, V lost 5 bases, and 2 bases had no gene match. DNA of the CDR3: TGTGCCAGCAGCGAGACAGGGGGCAATGAGCAGTTCTTC. Protein product: CASSETGGNEQFF.

V usage is TRBV19 and J usage is TRBJ1-1; D not certain. Trimming removed 8 bases at V and 2 bases at J, with 12 bases between. This CDR3 spans 13 amino acids. The germline CDR1 and CDR2 sequences are LNHDA and SQIVND (reference sequence). The CDR3 DNA is TGTGCCAGTCCTTGGACGGAAAACACTGAAGCTTTCTTT. It encodes CASPWTENTEAFF.

The V gene is TRBV18, the J gene TRBJ1-5; 8 bases line up with TRBD1. The CDR3 extends over 14 amino acids. V lost 3 bases, J lost 11 bases, and 9 bases stayed unmatched. From germline, CDR1 is KGHSH and CDR2 LQKENI. This chain's CDR3 is CASSPSQGALAQHF. The CDR3 region has the DNA TGTGCCAGCTCACCGTCCCAGGGGGCATTGGCCCAGCATTTT.

This clone has a single count. The V gene is TRBV7-2, the J gene TRBJ1-5; tentative D call: TRBD1 (5 bases). Germline assignment: CDR1 SGHTA and CDR2 FQGNSA. This CDR3 has 14 residues. The V end was cut by 1 base, the J end by 7 bases, with 11 bases between. The CDR3 DNA reads as TGTGCCAGCAGCTTAGTTACCGGGGCCCAGCCCCAGCATTTT. Protein sequence: CASSLVTGAQPQHF.

The chain carries TRBV6-6 and TRBJ2-7; D ambiguous. The CDR3 contains 16 residues. V lost 2 bases, J lost 0 bases, and 14 bases lay in between. Germline CDR1 MNHNY, CDR2 SVGAGI (reference sequence). The CDR3 sequence is CASSYVASKTSYEQYF. DNA of the CDR3: TGTGCCAGCAGTTACGTTGCCTCCAAGACCTCCTACGAGCAGTACTTC.

The chain carries TRBV7-9 and TRBJ1-5; no clear D. The CDR3 length is 13 residues. Germline values: CDR1 SEHNR, CDR2 FQNEAQ (reference sequence). The V gene lost 2 bases and the J gene lost 5 bases, with 7 bases spanning the gap. The DNA for the CDR3 is TGTGCCAGCAGCTTAACGAGGGATCAGCCCCAGCATTTT. Residues: CASSLTRDQPQHF. Based on the CDR3 plus reference TRBV7-9 and TRBJ1-5, the full variable domain is DTGVSQNPRHKITKRGQNVTFRCDPISEHNRLYWYRQTLGQGPEFLTYFQNEAQLEKSRLLSDRFSAERPKGSFSTLEIQRTEQGDSAMYLCASSLTRDQPQHFGDGTRLSIL.

The chain uses TRBV27 and TRBJ1-5; D is ambiguous. The CDR3 contains 16 residues. Germline values: CDR1 MNHEY, CDR2 SMNVEV (reference sequence). V lost 4 bases to trimming and J lost 5 bases, with 18 bases between them. CDR3 sequence: CASSSSWGEADQPQHF. As DNA, the CDR3 is TGTGCCAGCAGTTCTTCATGGGGTGAGGCCGATCAGCCCCAGCATTTT.

This chain joins TRBV11-1 and TRBJ2-1; TRBD1 aligns across 12 bases. The CDR3 sequence is 16 residues long. The J segment lost 7 bases and the V segment lost 1 base, leaving 5 bases of the junction unmatched. CDR1 and CDR2 (germline): SGHAT, FQDESV (reference sequence). The CDR3 sequence: CASSLEGQGARNEQFF. The CDR3 DNA is TGTGCCAGCAGCTTAGAGGGACAGGGGGCTCGGAATGAGCAGTTCTTC.

This chain uses TRBV2 with TRBJ2-2; D might be TRBD2 (5 bases). V was clipped by 4 bases and J by 0 bases, with 12 bases between them. Germline V gene lookup returns CDR1 SNHLY and CDR2 FYNNEI. CDR3 length: 16 residues. CDR3: CASSAGGGPNTGELFF. CDR3 sequence (DNA): TGTGCCAGCAGTGCGGGTGGAGGACCGAACACCGGGGAGCTGTTTTTT.

V usage is TRBV29-1 and J usage is TRBJ1-1; TRBD1 aligns across 7 bases. From germline, CDR1 is SQVTM and CDR2 ANQGSEA. Trimming took 3 bases from V and 10 from J; bases not matched to a gene: 2. This CDR3 spans 10 amino acids. The CDR3 DNA is TGCAGCGTTGATCAGGGGGTAGCTTTCTTT. It encodes CSVDQGVAFF.

V is TRBV9 and J is TRBJ2-3; D perhaps matches TRBD2 (7 bases). This CDR3 contains 17 residues. CDR1 is SGDLS and CDR2 is YYNGEE in the germline V gene. The V end lost 3 bases, the J end lost 2 bases, and 19 bases lay between the germline ends. CDR3 sequence reads: CASSGAPGGHSTDTQYF. For the CDR3, the DNA is TGTGCCAGCAGCGGGGCACCGGGGGGCCACTCCACAGATACGCAGTATTTT.

The J gene is TRBJ2-3, the V gene TRBV24-1, with 8 nucleotides matching TRBD2. CDR3 length equals 15 residues. Germline trimming cut 5 bases from V and 6 bases from J; bases unmatched to any gene: 9. The V gene's germline CDR1 is KGHDR and CDR2 SFDVKD. CDR3 sequence reads: CATSGGRGAVDTQYF. The DNA for the CDR3 is TGTGCCACCAGTGGTGGGCGGGGGGCAGTTGATACGCAGTATTTT.

DNA of the CDR3: TGTGCCAGCAGCCAGACGGGGGTCGGACCCGGGGAGCTGTTTTTT. Translated: CASSQTGVGPGELFF. J is TRBJ2-2 and V is TRBV27; D might be TRBD2 (6 bases). CDR3 length: 15 residues. Between the trimmed V and J ends, which lost 6 bases and 6 bases, there was a span of 17 bases. Germline loops: CDR1 MNHEY, CDR2 SMNVEV (reference sequence).

The chain employs TRBV7-9 and TRBJ2-7; possible D gene TRBD1, 5 bases. Germline CDR1 and CDR2: SEHNR and FQNEAQ (reference sequence). V was shortened by 3 bases and J by 4 bases, with 13 bases between the two germline ends. The CDR3 is 14 amino acids. CDR3 DNA: TGTGCCAGCAGCTTTCCGGTGACAGTTTACGAGCAGTACTTC. Translated, it gives CASSFPVTVYEQYF.